The source of this T cell receptor (beta chain) is a study of persistence of HIV-infected CD4 T cells. Study-level results: TCR analyses could not target the rare provirus-carrying CMV-responding cells. TCR oligoclonality correlated with proviral oligoclonality in the same sorted populations. CMV- and Gag-responding cells had lower TCRbeta richness than CD3/CD28-responding cells.

An overlapping HIV-1 Gag peptide pool stimulated these cells at roughly 0.97 ug/peptide/mL. CD40L-negative CD69-negative CD45RO-high memory CD4+ T cells were sorted as populations depleted of antigen-responding cells. These HIV-1-infected adults initiated suppressive ART in chronic infection. The immunoSEQ assay was version 4, run in survey mode. The data were produced by immunoSEQ multiplex PCR, yet TCRdb's version contains in-frame clones alone and is incomplete. The repertoire holds tens of thousands of clones, with around four fifths as singletons. As regards this clone: Its antigen is unknown.

The TCR originated in an adult woman with HIV who was CMV-seropositive. This specimen consisted of CD4+ T cells sorted from PBMCs after approximately 18-hour stimulation, obtained from a patient who received antiretroviral therapy.

The CDR3 DNA reads TGTGCCAGCAGCCAAGGGACCCCAAACTATGGCTACACCTTC. The encoded protein is CASSQGTPNYGYTF. This chain connects TRBV3-1 (or the pseudogene TRBV3-2) to TRBJ1-2; D not certain. V lost 1 base and J lost 2, with 8 bases in between. The CDR3 sequence is 14 residues long. CDR1 and CDR2 (germline): LGHDT, YNNKEL (reference sequence).